The 22 T cell receptor beta chains listed next were all sequenced from one sample in a study of early T cells in non-severe SARS-CoV-2 infection. TCRdb analysed the 5' RACE reads with MiXCR anew, one entry per CDR3 protein. This sample has approximately 39,000 distinct CDR3 sequences, with under 8% found just once. The sequenced sample was whole blood, obtained at baseline. These receptors were obtained from an adult who was a healthcare worker with PCR-confirmed SARS-CoV-2 infection or an uninfected control (not recorded which).

This clonotype has just a few counts. The rearrangement joins TRBV6-5 to TRBJ1-2; D call uncertain. V was pared by 0 bases and J by 3 bases, with 5 bases between. Germline V gene sequence: CDR1 MNHEY, CDR2 SVGAGI. The CDR3 runs to 13 residues. The CDR3 DNA follows: TGTGCCAGCAGTTACTCTTCTGACTATGGCTACACCTTC. It is translated as CASSYSSDYGYTF.

The chain couples TRBV29-1 to TRBJ2-3; D uncertain. The CDR3 consists of 15 residues. CDR1 is SQVTM, CDR2 ANQGSEA, per germline. V was cut by 3 bases and J by 2 bases, with 15 bases left in between. This CDR3 is CSVDSVLAPTDTQYF. As DNA, the CDR3 is TGCAGCGTTGATTCGGTCCTCGCTCCCACAGATACGCAGTATTTT.

This clonotype appeared many times. J is TRBJ1-2 and V is TRBV28, with D possibly being TRBD1 (5 bases). The CDR3 runs to 14 residues. From germline, CDR1 is MDHEN and CDR2 SYDVKM. V gave up 5 bases and J gave up 3 bases, with 13 bases separating them. CDR3 region: CASSRTQGDYGYTF. In DNA form, the CDR3 reads TGTGCCAGCAGTCGAACTCAGGGTGACTATGGCTACACCTTC.

This clonotype was recorded at least ten times. The V gene is TRBV28, the J gene TRBJ2-7, with D unclear. The CDR3 runs 13 residues. The germline V gene has CDR1 MDHEN and CDR2 SYDVKM. V lost 7 bases to trimming and J lost 2 bases, with 12 bases between them. The CDR3 loop reads CASTNIGPYEQYF. As DNA, the CDR3 is TGTGCCAGCACCAACATTGGGCCCTACGAGCAGTACTTC.

This clonotype was picked up many times. The genes are TRBV3-1 and TRBJ2-1, with D perhaps TRBD1 (6 bases). The CDR3 contains 15 residues. V was cut by 4 bases and J by 5 bases, with 15 bases left in between. Germline loops: CDR1 LGHDT, CDR2 YNNKEL (reference sequence). The CDR3 protein is CASSLMDRGDNEQFF. CDR3 nucleotides: TGTGCCAGCAGCCTCATGGACAGAGGAGACAATGAGCAGTTCTTC.

Only a few counts were recorded for this clonotype. The CDR3 reads CASSLVGTSYEQYF. The DNA for the CDR3 is TGTGCCAGCAGCTTAGTGGGCACTTCCTACGAGCAGTACTTC. This chain uses TRBV7-2 with TRBJ2-7; no reliable D call. The CDR3 runs to 14 residues. Trimming shortened V by 1 base and J by 1 base, and 8 bases separated the two germline ends. Germline V gene sequence: CDR1 SGHTA, CDR2 FQGNSA.

Concerning this clonotype: One end of the junction varies from germline; a read error may be responsible. The V and J genes are TRBV9 and TRBJ2-1, with TRBD1 matching over 7 bases. The CDR3 is 14 amino acids. Per germline, CDR1 SGDLS and CDR2 YYNGEE. The CDR3: CANSSRTGQDEQFF. The CDR3 DNA reads as TGTGCCAACAGCTCACGGACAGGTCAGGATGAGCAGTTCTTC.

The sample holds many counts of this clonotype. The V and J genes are TRBV29-1 and TRBJ2-5; D may be TRBD2 (5 bases). CDR1 is SQVTM and CDR2 is ANQGSEA in the germline V gene. V lost 8 bases and J 0 bases, leaving 7 bases between the germline ends. The CDR3 spans 11 residues. CDR3 sequence: CSWGDQETQYF. The DNA for the CDR3 is TGCAGCTGGGGAGACCAAGAGACCCAGTACTTC.

Within the sample, this clonotype is medium-sized. The rearrangement links TRBV6-5 to TRBJ2-4; D may be TRBD1 (6 bases). The V end lost 5 bases, the J end lost 15 bases, and 23 bases lay between the germline ends. The CDR3 sequence is 14 residues long. Germline V lookup: CDR1 MNHEY, CDR2 SVGAGI. CDR3 residues: CASSPTGTPRGLYF. The CDR3 nucleotides are TGTGCCAGCAGTCCCACGGGGACACCTCGCGGGCTGTACTTC.

This chain joins TRBV29-1 and TRBJ2-5; D perhaps matches TRBD1 (6 bases). Looked up from germline, CDR1 is SQVTM and CDR2 is ANQGSEA. V lost 6 bases, J lost 4 bases, and 12 bases lay in between. This CDR3 is 12 amino acids long. The CDR3 DNA reads TGCAGCGTGAACAGGGAAATAGAGACCCAGTACTTC. Translated, it gives CSVNREIETQYF.

This clonotype was counted between two and nine times. A read error may account for a junction end that differs from germline. The chain uses TRBV20-1 and TRBJ2-3; D not resolved. The V gene's germline CDR1 is DFQATT and CDR2 SNEGSKA (reference sequence). The CDR3 consists of 13 residues. The CDR3 sequence is CSDRPDNTDTQYF. The CDR3 coding sequence is TGCAGTGATAGACCTGACAACACAGATACGCAGTATTTT.

This clonotype was seen ten or more times. This chain connects TRBV2 to TRBJ1-1; tentatively, D is TRBD1 (6 bases). This CDR3 is built from 14 residues. Germline CDR1 reads SNHLY; CDR2 reads FYNNEI. Trimming shortened V by 5 bases and J by 3 bases, and 13 bases separated the two germline ends. CDR3 amino acids: CASSRREGDTEAFF. CDR3 in DNA: TGTGCCAGCAGTCGTCGAGAGGGGGACACTGAAGCTTTCTTT.

The chain carries TRBV7-3 and TRBJ2-1, with D uncertain. Trimming removed 5 bases at V and 6 bases at J, with 14 bases between. Germline CDR1 reads SGHTA; CDR2 reads FQGTGA. The CDR3 is 14 residues long. CDR3 sequence (DNA): TGTGCCAGCAGCCAGCAAAGGGTCGGCAATGAGCAGTTCTTC. This translates into CASSQQRVGNEQFF. Complete variable domain (other parts from reference TRBV7-3 and TRBJ2-1): GAGVSQTPSNKVTEKGKYVELRCDPISGHTALYWYRQSLGQGPEFLIYFQGTGAADDSGLPNDRFFAVRPEGSVSTLKIQRTERGDSAVYLCASSQQRVGNEQFFGPGTRLTVL.

The chain is built from TRBV6-5 and TRBJ2-2; D assignment may be TRBD1 or TRBD2 (5 bases each). Germline V gives CDR1 MNHEY, CDR2 SVGAGI. The V and J ends lost 6 bases and 7 bases respectively, with 12 bases between them. This CDR3 is built from 13 residues. CDR3 loop: CASRRDVSGELFF. The CDR3 coding sequence is TGTGCCAGCAGACGGGACGTTAGCGGGGAGCTGTTTTTT.

The sample holds a few counts of this clonotype. The gene calls are TRBV6-1 and TRBJ2-2; 7 positions match TRBD1. Trimming took 8 bases from V and 2 from J; bases not matched to a gene: 8. This CDR3 contains 15 residues. Germline V gene lookup returns CDR1 MNHNS and CDR2 SASEGT. The CDR3, as DNA: TGTGCCAGCGGTGTGGACAGGCGCAACACCGGGGAGCTGTTTTTT. This gives the protein CASGVDRRNTGELFF.

This clonotype was detected a few times. The rearrangement links TRBV3-1 to TRBJ2-2; D gene uncertain. There are 16 residues in the CDR3. The V end lost 4 bases, the J end lost 5 bases, and 17 bases lay between the germline ends. Germline V gene sequence: CDR1 LGHDT, CDR2 YNNKEL (reference sequence). CDR3 region: CASSPDLVAPTGELFF. CDR3 DNA sequence: TGTGCCAGCAGCCCGGATCTAGTCGCTCCTACCGGGGAGCTGTTTTTT. The full variable domain, rest sourced from reference TRBV3-1 and TRBJ2-2, is DTAVSQTPKYLVTQMGNDKSIKCEQNLGHDTMYWYKQDSKKFLKIMFSYNNKELIINETVPNRFSPKSPDKAHLNLHINSLELGDSAVYFCASSPDLVAPTGELFFGEGSRLTVL.

There are many counts of this clonotype. CDR3 loop: CASSFKVKDTQYF. DNA of the CDR3: TGTGCCAGCAGTTTCAAGGTTAAGGATACGCAGTATTTT. The J gene is TRBJ2-3, the V gene TRBV27; D gene unclear. The germline V gene encodes CDR1 MNHEY and CDR2 SMNVEV (reference sequence). CDR3 length equals 13 residues. The germline V and J ends were trimmed by 3 bases and 6 bases, with 10 bases remaining between them.

This clonotype has only a few counts. The rearrangement uses TRBV6-1 and TRBJ2-1, with 10 bases aligning to TRBD2. V gave up 7 bases and J gave up 9 bases; unmatched junction bases: 12. Germline CDR1 is MNHNS and CDR2 is SASEGT. The CDR3 extends over 15 amino acids. In nucleotides, the CDR3 is TGTGCCAGCAACGGGGAGCTAGCGGGAGTGAGTGAGCAGTTCTTC. This codes for CASNGELAGVSEQFF.

The gene calls are TRBV7-3 and TRBJ2-1; 7 bases are a match to TRBD1. Per germline, CDR1 SGHTA and CDR2 FQGTGA. J lost 9 bases, V lost 1 base, and 9 bases had no gene match. The CDR3 is 15 amino acids. The CDR3 is CASSLKKTGIGEQFF. CDR3 sequence (DNA): TGTGCCAGCAGCTTAAAAAAGACAGGGATCGGTGAGCAGTTCTTC.

This clonotype has just a few counts. The V gene is TRBV7-9, the J gene TRBJ1-1; 7 nucleotides agree with TRBD1. The germline gives CDR1 SEHNR, CDR2 FQNEAQ (reference sequence). The CDR3 covers 14 residues. V lost 5 bases and J lost 5; bases outside the gene matches: 8. The CDR3 here is CASSERTGKTEAFF. Written as DNA, the CDR3 is TGTGCCAGCAGCGAGCGGACAGGAAAAACTGAAGCTTTCTTT.

This clonotype was detected many times. The chain carries TRBV4-3 and TRBJ2-2, with D hard to call. Germline V gene data show CDR1 as LGHNA and CDR2 as YSLEER. The ends were cut back, 1 base at V and 7 bases at J, with 10 bases in the middle. The CDR3 contains 14 residues. CDR3 DNA sequence: TGCGCCAGCAGCCAAGGGGCGAGAAGCGGGGAGCTGTTTTTT. It is translated as CASSQGARSGELFF.

The rearrangement uses TRBV5-5 and TRBJ2-3; 7 bases are shared with TRBD1. The CDR3 is 15 amino acids. The V and J ends lost 6 bases and 4 bases, in that order; junction bases with no gene match: 11. CDR1 and CDR2 (germline): SGHKS, YYEKEE (reference sequence). CDR3 DNA: TGTGCCAGCACCAGTTGGGGCCAGGGGGCAGATACGCAGTATTTT. This codes for CASTSWGQGADTQYF.